Below, 13 T cell receptor beta chains from the same sample are listed, as sequenced in a study of T cell responses to AZD1222 COVID-19 vaccine. Libraries were prepared by immunoSEQ multiplex PCR; TCRdb keeps only in-frame clonotypes and omits some of them. Found here are approximately 120,000 clones, over 75% of them singletons; the top ten hold about a sixth. The material was peripheral blood, obtained on day 0 of AZD1222 vaccination. The receptor source for this set is an adult in good health.

The rearrangement uses TRBV21-1 and TRBJ2-2; the table's D gene call, TRBD1, was not cross checked with the DNA. TRBV21-1 is shown as a pseudogene. This CDR3 region has 18 residues. The CDR3 region is CASSTNDGTDYGTGELFF. In DNA, the CDR3 is TGTGCCAGCAGCACCAACGACGGGACAGACTACGGCACCGGGGAGCTGTTTTTT.

The rearrangement uses TRBV29-1 and TRBJ1-1; D possibly corresponds to TRBD1 (5 bases). Between the trimmed V and J ends, which lost 7 bases and 10 bases, there was a span of 22 bases. CDR3 length equals 13 residues. Germline CDR1 is SQVTM and CDR2 is ANQGSEA. The chain's CDR3 is CSARVGVPLGAFF. CDR3 DNA: TGCAGCGCCAGGGTTGGGGTACCCTTGGGAGCTTTCTTT.

The chain couples TRBV30 to TRBJ1-5; 7 bases line up with TRBD1. Trimming cost V 1 base and J 4 bases; bases outside gene matches: 1. This CDR3 has 13 residues. From germline, CDR1 is GTSNPN and CDR2 SVGIG (reference sequence). This CDR3 is CAWSADRNQPQHF. CDR3 DNA sequence: TGTGCCTGGAGTGCGGACAGGAATCAGCCCCAGCATTTT.

J is TRBJ1-2 and V is TRBV28; 7 bases align to TRBD1. Germline V gene lookup returns CDR1 MDHEN and CDR2 SYDVKM. This CDR3 comprises 15 residues. V dropped 5 bases and J dropped 7; count of bases not matched to a gene: 13. CDR3 coding DNA: TGTGCCAGCAGTACTATTACTCGACAGGGCGGTGGCTACACCTTC. Protein: CASSTITRQGGGYTF.

The chain carries TRBV5-4 and TRBJ1-2; possibly TRBD1 for D (5 bases). Germline assignment: CDR1 SGHNT and CDR2 YYREEE (reference sequence). The CDR3 totals 14 residues. V was shortened by 3 bases and J by 3 bases, with 12 bases between the two germline ends. CDR3 nucleotide sequence: TGTGCCAGCAGCTCTGGGGCCAGCCACTATGGCTACACCTTC. Amino acid sequence: CASSSGASHYGYTF.

V is TRBV19 and J is TRBJ2-1; 15 bases map to TRBD2. The CDR3 runs 15 residues. The germline CDR1 and CDR2 sequences are LNHDA and SQIVND (reference sequence). V lost 9 bases, J lost 7 bases, and 7 bases stayed unmatched. The CDR3 here is CASQGLAGGQNEQFF. The CDR3 DNA sequence: TGTGCCAGCCAAGGACTAGCGGGAGGGCAAAATGAGCAGTTCTTC.

The count of this clone is one. The rearrangement links TRBV5-4 to TRBJ1-2; D is perhaps TRBD1 (5 bases). Trimming took 3 bases from V and 3 from J, leaving 12 bases between them. The germline CDR1 and CDR2 sequences are SGHNT and YYREEE (reference sequence). The CDR3 runs to 14 residues. The CDR3 reads CASSSGTSYYGYTF. CDR3 bases: TGTGCCAGCAGCTCAGGGACGTCGTACTATGGCTACACCTTC. The entire variable domain, with the rest obtained from reference TRBV5-4 and TRBJ1-2, is as follows: ETGVTQSPTHLIKTRGQQVTLRCSSQSGHNTVSWYQQALGQGPQFIFQYYREEENGRGNFPPRFSGLQFPNYSSELNVNALELDDSALYLCASSSGTSYYGYTFGSGTRLTVV.

The chain combines TRBV28 with TRBJ1-1, with TRBD1 as a possible D gene (6 bases). The CDR3 runs 15 residues. The V end was cut by 6 bases, the J end by 2 bases, with 16 bases between. The germline V gene has CDR1 MDHEN and CDR2 SYDVKM. The CDR3 DNA sequence: TGTGCCAGCAGCCTAATCGGACAGACAAACACTGAAGCTTTCTTT. Amino acid sequence: CASSLIGQTNTEAFF. Looking up the rest from reference TRBV28 and TRBJ1-1 gives the full variable domain: DVKVTQSSRYLVKRTGEKVFLECVQDMDHENMFWYRQDPGLGLRLIYFSYDVKMKEKGDIPEGYSVSREKKERFSLILESASTNQTSMYLCASSLIGQTNTEAFFGQGTRLTVV.

The rearrangement uses TRBV28 and TRBJ2-3, with TRBD1 identical over 7 bases. V gave up 6 bases and J gave up 3 bases; unmatched junction bases: 9. Germline V gives CDR1 MDHEN, CDR2 SYDVKM. The CDR3 contains 15 residues. CDR3 bases: TGTGCCAGCAGCCCGACAGGGACCCTAACAGATACGCAGTATTTT. Translating gives CASSPTGTLTDTQYF.

V gene TRBV12-2 combines with J gene TRBJ2-7; the table's D call of TRBD1 was not tested on the DNA. TRBV12-2 is a pseudogene segment. The CDR3 runs to 16 residues. CDR3 protein: CASRFKVGQRSYEQYV. The CDR3 region has the DNA TGTGCAAGTCGCTTCAAGGTCGGACAGCGCTCCTACGAGCAGTACGTC.

The genes are TRBV6-4 and TRBJ1-5, with D possibly matching TRBD1 (6 bases). V was cut by 3 bases and J by 6 bases, with 9 bases left in between. Germline CDR1 reads MRHNA; CDR2 reads SNTAGT. The CDR3 spans 13 residues. The CDR3 DNA reads TGTGCCAGCAGTGAAGGGGGTACTCAGCCCCAGCATTTT. It codes for CASSEGGTQPQHF.

The V and J genes are TRBV5-5 and TRBJ2-1, with no clear D. Germline V gives CDR1 SGHKS, CDR2 YYEKEE (reference sequence). The CDR3 extends over 12 amino acids. With 0 bases removed from V and 8 bases from J, the gap between germline ends came to 6 bases. CDR3 sequence reads: CASSLEFDEQFF. Written as DNA, the CDR3 is TGTGCCAGCAGCTTGGAATTCGATGAGCAGTTCTTC.

The J gene is TRBJ2-4, the V gene TRBV15; TRBD1 matches 12 bases. V lost 3 bases to trimming and J lost 6 bases; unmatched junction nucleotides: 3. Looked up from germline, CDR1 is LNHNV and CDR2 is YYDKDF (reference sequence). This CDR3 is 15 amino acids long. CDR3 DNA sequence: TGTGCCACCAGCAGTCGGGACAGGGGGCGAAACATTCAGTACTTC. Its protein product is CATSSRDRGRNIQYF. Variable domain in full (rest from reference TRBV15 and TRBJ2-4): DAMVIQNPRYQVTQFGKPVTLSCSQTLNHNVMYWYQQKSSQAPKLLFHYYDKDFNNEADTPDNFQSRRPNTSFCFLDIRSPGLGDTAMYLCATSSRDRGRNIQYFGAGTRLSVL.